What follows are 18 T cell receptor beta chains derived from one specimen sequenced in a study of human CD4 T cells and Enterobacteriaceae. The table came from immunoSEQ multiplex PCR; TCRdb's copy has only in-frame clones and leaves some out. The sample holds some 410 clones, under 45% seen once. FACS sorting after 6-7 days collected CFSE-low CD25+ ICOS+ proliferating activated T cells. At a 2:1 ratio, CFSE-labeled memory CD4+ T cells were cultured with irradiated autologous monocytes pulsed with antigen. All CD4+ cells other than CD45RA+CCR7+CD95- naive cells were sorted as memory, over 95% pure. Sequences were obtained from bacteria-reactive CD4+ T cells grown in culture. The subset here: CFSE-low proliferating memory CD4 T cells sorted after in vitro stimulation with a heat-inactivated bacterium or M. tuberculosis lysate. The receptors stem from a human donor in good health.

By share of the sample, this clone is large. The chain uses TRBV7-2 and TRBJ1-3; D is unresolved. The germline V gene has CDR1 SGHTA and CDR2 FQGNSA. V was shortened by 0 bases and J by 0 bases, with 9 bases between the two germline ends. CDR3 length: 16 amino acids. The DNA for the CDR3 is TGTGCCAGCAGCTTAGCGAGGAGTCACTCTGGAAACACCATATATTTT. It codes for CASSLARSHSGNTIYF.

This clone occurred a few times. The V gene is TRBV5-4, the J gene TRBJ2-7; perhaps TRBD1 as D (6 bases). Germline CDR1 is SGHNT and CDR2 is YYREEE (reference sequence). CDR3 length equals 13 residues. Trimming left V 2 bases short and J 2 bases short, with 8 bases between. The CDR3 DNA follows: TGTGCCAGCAGCTTCAGGGGAGCCTACGAGCAGTACTTC. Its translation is CASSFRGAYEQYF.

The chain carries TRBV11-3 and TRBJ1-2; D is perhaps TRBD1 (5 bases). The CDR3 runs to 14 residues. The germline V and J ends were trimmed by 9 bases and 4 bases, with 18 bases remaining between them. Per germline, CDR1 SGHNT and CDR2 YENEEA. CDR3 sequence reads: CARSPRRGSYGYTF. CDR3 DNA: TGTGCCAGAAGCCCCCGCCGGGGGAGCTATGGCTACACCTTC.

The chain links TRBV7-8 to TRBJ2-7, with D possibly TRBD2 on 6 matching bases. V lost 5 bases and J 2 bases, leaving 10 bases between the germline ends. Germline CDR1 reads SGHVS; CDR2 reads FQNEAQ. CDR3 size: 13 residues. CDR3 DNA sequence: TGTGCCAGCAGCCGGGGAGGAGCCTACGAGCAGTACTTC. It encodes CASSRGGAYEQYF. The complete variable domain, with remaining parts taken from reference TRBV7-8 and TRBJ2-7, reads GAGVSQSPRYKVAKRGQDVALRCDPISGHVSLFWYQQALGQGPEFLTYFQNEAQLDKSGLPSDRFFAERPEGSVSTLKIQRTQQEDSAVYLCASSRGGAYEQYFGPGTRLTVT.

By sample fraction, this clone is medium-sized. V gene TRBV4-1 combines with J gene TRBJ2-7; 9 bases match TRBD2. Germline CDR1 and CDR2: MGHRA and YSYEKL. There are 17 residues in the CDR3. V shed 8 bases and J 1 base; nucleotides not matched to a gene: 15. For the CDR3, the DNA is TGCGCCAGCGCCCGGTTTAGCGGGAGTAGTCAGTCCTACGAGCAGTACTTC. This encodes CASARFSGSSQSYEQYF.

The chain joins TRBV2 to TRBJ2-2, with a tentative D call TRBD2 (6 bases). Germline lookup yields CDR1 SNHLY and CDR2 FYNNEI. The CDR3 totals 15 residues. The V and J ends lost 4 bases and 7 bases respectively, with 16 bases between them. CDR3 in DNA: TGTGCCAGCAGTGTATTCGGGGAGGTCGGCGGGGAGCTGTTTTTT. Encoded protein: CASSVFGEVGGELFF.

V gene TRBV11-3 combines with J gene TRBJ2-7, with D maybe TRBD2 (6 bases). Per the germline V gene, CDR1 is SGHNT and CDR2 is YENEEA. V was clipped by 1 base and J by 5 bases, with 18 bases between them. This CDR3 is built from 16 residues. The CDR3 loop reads CASSLVAATRTNEQYF. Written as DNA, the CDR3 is TGTGCCAGCAGCTTAGTAGCCGCGACTAGAACAAACGAGCAGTACTTC.

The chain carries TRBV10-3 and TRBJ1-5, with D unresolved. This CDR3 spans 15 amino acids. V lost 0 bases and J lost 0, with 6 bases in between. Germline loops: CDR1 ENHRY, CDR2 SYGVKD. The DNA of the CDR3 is TGTGCCATCAGTGAGTCTGGGGTTAGCAATCAGCCCCAGCATTTT. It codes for CAISESGVSNQPQHF.

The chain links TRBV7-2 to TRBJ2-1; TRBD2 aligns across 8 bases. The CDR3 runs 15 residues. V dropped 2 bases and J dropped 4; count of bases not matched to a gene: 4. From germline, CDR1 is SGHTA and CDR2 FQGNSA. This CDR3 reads CASSLLAGGYNEQFF. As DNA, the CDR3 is TGTGCCAGCAGCTTACTAGCGGGTGGGTACAATGAGCAGTTCTTC.

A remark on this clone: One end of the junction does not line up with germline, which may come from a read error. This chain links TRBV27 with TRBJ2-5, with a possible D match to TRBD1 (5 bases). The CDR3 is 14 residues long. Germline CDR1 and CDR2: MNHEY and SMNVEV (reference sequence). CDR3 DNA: TGTGCCACCAGTGCCCTAGGGGATGCAGAGACCCAGTACTTC. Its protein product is CATSALGDAETQYF.

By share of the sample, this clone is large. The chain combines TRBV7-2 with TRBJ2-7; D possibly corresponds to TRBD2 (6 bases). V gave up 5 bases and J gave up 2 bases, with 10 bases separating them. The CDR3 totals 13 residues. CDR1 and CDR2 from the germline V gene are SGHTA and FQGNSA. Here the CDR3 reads CASSRGGAYEQYF. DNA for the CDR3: TGTGCCAGCAGCCGGGGAGGAGCCTACGAGCAGTACTTC.

The DNA for the CDR3 is TGTGCCAGCAGCCATACCAGGGGCAGCACTAGCACAGATACGCAGTATTTT. Protein: CASSHTRGSTSTDTQYF. V and J are TRBV7-3 and TRBJ2-3; D perhaps matches TRBD1 (6 bases). The V gene lost 5 bases and the J gene lost 0 bases, with 18 bases spanning the gap. The CDR3 runs 17 residues. The germline V gene has CDR1 SGHTA and CDR2 FQGTGA.

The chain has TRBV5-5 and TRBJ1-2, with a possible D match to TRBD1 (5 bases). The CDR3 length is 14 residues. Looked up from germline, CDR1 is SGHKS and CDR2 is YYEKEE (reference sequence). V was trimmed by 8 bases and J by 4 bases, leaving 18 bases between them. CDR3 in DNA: TGTGCCAGAAGCCCCCGCCGGGGGAGCTATGGCTACACCTTC. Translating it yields CARSPRRGSYGYTF. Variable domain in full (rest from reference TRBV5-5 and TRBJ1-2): DAGVTQSPTHLIKTRGQQVTLRCSPISGHKSVSWYQQVLGQGPQFIFQYYEKEERGRGNFPDRFSARQFPNYSSELNVNALLLGDSALYLCARSPRRGSYGYTFGSGTRLTVV.

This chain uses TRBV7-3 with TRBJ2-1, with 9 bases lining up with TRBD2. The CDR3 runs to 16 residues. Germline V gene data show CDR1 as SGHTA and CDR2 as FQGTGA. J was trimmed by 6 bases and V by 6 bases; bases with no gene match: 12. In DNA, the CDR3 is TGTGCCAGCAGTCGTACCGCGGGAGGGCCGGGCAATGAGCAGTTCTTC. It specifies CASSRTAGGPGNEQFF.

The DNA for the CDR3 is TGTGCCAGCAAGATAACTAATGAAAAACTGTTTTTT. As protein: CASKITNEKLFF. The rearrangement links TRBV2 to TRBJ1-4; D is unclear. The CDR3 covers 12 residues. Germline V gives CDR1 SNHLY, CDR2 FYNNEI. V lost 7 bases, J lost 1 base, and 4 bases lay in between.

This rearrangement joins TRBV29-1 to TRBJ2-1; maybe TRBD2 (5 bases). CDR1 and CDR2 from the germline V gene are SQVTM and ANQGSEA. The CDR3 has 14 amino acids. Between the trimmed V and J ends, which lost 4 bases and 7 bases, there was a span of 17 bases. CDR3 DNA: TGCAGCGTTGCCGGGGTTACAATGGGGAATGAGCAGTTCTTC. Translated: CSVAGVTMGNEQFF.

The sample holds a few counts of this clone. CDR3 loop: CASSSPAETQYF. DNA for the CDR3: TGTGCCAGCAGCTCCCCGGCCGAGACCCAGTACTTC. The chain couples TRBV7-2 to TRBJ2-5; no clear D gene. The germline CDR1 and CDR2 sequences are SGHTA and FQGNSA. Trimming stripped 4 bases from V and 5 bases from J, with 8 bases between. The CDR3 is made up of 12 amino acids.

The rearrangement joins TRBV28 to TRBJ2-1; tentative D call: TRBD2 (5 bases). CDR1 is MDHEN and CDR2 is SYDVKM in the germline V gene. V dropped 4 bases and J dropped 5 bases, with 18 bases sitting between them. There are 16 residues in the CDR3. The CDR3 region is CASSYSPSGGDNEQFF. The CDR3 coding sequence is TGTGCCAGCAGTTATTCTCCCAGCGGAGGTGACAATGAGCAGTTCTTC.